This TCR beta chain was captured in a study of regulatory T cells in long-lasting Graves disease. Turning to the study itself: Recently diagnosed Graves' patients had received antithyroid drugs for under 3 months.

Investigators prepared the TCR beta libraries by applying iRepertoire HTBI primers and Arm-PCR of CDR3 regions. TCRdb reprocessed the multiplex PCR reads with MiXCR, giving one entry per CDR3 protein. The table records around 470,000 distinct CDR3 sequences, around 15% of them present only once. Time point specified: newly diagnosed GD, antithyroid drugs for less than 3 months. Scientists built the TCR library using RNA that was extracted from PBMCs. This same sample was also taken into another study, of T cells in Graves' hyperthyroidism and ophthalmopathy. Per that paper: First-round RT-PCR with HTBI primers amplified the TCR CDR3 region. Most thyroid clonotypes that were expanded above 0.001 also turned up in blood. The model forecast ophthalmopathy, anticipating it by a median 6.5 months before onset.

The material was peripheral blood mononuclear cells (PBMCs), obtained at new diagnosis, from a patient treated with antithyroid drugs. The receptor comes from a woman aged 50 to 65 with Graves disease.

The CDR3 here is CASRPTVINYGYTF. The CDR3 DNA reads TGTGCCAGCAGACCGACAGTTATCAACTATGGCTACACCTTC. V gene TRBV27 combines with J gene TRBJ1-2; perhaps TRBD1 as D (5 bases). Germline assignment: CDR1 MNHEY and CDR2 SMNVEV (reference sequence). The CDR3 length is 14 residues. The V gene lost 6 bases and the J gene lost 2 bases, with 13 bases spanning the gap.